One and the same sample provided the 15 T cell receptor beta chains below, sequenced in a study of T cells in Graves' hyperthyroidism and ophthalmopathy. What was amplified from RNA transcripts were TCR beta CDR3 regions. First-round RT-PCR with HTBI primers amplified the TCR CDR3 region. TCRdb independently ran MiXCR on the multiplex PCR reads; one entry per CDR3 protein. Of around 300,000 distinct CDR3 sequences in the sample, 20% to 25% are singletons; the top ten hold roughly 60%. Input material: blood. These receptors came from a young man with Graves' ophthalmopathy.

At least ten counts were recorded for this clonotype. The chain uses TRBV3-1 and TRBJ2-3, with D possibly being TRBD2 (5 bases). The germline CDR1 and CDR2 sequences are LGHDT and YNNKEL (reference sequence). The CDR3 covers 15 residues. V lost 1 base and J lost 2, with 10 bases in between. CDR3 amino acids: CASSQVLGLTDTQYF. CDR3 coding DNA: TGTGCCAGCAGCCAAGTCCTTGGACTCACAGATACGCAGTATTTT.

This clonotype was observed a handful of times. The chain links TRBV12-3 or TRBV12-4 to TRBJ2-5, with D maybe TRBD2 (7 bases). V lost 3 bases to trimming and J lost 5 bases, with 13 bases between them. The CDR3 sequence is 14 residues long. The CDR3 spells CASSLSGGRETQYF. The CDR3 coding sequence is TGTGCCAGCAGTTTGTCGGGGGGCCGGGAGACCCAGTACTTC.

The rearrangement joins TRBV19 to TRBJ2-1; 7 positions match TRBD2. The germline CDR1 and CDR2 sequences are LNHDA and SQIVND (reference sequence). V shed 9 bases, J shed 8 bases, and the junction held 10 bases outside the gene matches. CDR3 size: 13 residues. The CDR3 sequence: CASARTSIDEQFF. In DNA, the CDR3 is TGTGCCAGCGCGCGGACTAGTATCGATGAGCAGTTCTTC.

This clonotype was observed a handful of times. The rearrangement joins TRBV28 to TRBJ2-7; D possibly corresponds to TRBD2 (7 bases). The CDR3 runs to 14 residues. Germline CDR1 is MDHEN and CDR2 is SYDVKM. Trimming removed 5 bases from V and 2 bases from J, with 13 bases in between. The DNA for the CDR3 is TGTGCCAGCAGTGAACAGGGAGGGACCTACGAGCAGTACTTC. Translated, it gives CASSEQGGTYEQYF.

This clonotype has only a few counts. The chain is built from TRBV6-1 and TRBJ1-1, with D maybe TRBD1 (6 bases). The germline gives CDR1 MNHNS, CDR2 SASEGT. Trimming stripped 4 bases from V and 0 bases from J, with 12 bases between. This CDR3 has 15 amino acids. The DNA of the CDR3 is TGTGCCAGCAGTGCCCAGGGGAACATGAACACTGAAGCTTTCTTT. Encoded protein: CASSAQGNMNTEAFF.

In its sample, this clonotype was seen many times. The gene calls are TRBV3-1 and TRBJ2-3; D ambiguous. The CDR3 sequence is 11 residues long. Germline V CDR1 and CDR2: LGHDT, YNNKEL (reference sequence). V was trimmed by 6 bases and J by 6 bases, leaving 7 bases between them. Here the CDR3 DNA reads TGTGCCAGCAGTCAGTGGGATACGCAGTATTTT. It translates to CASSQWDTQYF.

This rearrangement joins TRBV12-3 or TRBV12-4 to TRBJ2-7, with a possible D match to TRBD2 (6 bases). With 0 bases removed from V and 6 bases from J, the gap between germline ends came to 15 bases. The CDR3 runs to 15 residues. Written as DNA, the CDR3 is TGTGCCAGCAGTTTAGCGCGGGGTTGGAAATTCGAGCAGTACTTC. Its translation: CASSLARGWKFEQYF.

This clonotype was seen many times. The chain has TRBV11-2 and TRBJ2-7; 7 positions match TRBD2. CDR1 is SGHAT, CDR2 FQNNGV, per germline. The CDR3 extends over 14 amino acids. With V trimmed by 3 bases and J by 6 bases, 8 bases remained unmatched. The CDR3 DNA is TGTGCCAGCAGCTTCGTGGCGGGAGCTAGCGAGCAGTACTTC. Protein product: CASSFVAGASEQYF.

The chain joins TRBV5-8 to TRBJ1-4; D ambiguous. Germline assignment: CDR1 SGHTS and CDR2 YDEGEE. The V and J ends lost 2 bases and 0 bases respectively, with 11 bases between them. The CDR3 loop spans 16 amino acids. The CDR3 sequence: CASSLTRRPTNEKLFF. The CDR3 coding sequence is TGTGCCAGCAGCTTAACCCGACGGCCAACTAATGAAAAACTGTTTTTT.

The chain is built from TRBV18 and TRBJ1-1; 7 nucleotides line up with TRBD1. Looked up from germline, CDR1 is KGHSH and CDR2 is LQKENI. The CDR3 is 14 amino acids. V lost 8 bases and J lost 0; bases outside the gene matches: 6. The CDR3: CASVGQAMNTEAFF. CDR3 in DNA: TGTGCCAGCGTCGGACAGGCTATGAACACTGAAGCTTTCTTT. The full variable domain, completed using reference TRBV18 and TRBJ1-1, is NAGVMQNPRHLVRRRGQEARLRCSPMKGHSHVYWYRQLPEEGLKFMVYLQKENIIDESGMPKERFSAEFPKEGPSILRIQQVVRGDSAAYFCASVGQAMNTEAFFGQGTRLTVV.

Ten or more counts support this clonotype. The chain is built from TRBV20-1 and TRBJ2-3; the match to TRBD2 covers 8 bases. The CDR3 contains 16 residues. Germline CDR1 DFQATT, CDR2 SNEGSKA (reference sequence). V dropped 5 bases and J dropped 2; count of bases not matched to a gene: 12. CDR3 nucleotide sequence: TGCAGTGCTCGACCGCAGAATAGCGGGAACACAGATACGCAGTATTTT. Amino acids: CSARPQNSGNTDTQYF.

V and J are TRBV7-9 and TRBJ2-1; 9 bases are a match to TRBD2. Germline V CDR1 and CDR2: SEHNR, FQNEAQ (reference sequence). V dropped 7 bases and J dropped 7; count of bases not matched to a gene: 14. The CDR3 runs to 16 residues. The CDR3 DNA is TGTGCCAGCACCAACACCTTCAGCGGGAGGAAGAATGAGCAGTTCTTC. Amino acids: CASTNTFSGRKNEQFF.

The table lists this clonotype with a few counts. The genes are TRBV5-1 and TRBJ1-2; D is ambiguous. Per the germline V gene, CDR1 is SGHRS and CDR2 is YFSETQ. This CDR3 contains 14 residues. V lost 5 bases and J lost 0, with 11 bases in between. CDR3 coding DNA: TGCGCCAGCAGTTTACAGCAAGCTAACTATGGCTACACCTTC. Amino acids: CASSLQQANYGYTF.

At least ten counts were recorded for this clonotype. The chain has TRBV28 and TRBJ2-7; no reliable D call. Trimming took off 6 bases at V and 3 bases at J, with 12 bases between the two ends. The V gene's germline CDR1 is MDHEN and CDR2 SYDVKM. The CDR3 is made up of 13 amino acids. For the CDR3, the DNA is TGTGCCAGCAGCCTCAGCTCCCACTACGAGCAGTACTTC. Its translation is CASSLSSHYEQYF.

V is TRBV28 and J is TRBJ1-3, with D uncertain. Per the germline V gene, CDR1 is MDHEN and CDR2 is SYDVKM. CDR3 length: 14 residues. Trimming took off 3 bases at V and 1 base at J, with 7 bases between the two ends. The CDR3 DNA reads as TGTGCCAGCAGTTTTCAAGTTTCTGGAAACACCATATATTTT. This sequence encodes CASSFQVSGNTIYF.